This entry lists 8 T cell receptor beta chains sequenced from one sample in a study of cytomegalovirus exposure and HLA in healthy donors. Clones were sequenced by immunoSEQ multiplex PCR, and TCRdb holds only the in-frame ones, with some missing. The table includes 100,000 to 150,000 clones, approximately 88% detected once. Source material: PBMCs. The receptors stem from a woman under 30 in good health and CMV-seronegative.

This sequence joins TRBV11-2 and TRBJ2-7, with D tentatively TRBD2 (6 bases). CDR3 length equals 15 residues. Trimming removed 1 base at V and 0 bases at J, with 10 bases between. Germline loops: CDR1 SGHAT, CDR2 FQNNGV. Here the CDR3 DNA reads TGTGCCAGCAGCTTAGGCGGGGCGGCCTCCTACGAGCAGTACTTC. Translation: CASSLGGAASYEQYF.

The rearrangement uses TRBV9 and TRBJ2-1; 12 bases are shared with TRBD2. After removal of 3 bases from V and 5 bases from J, the junction contained 0 bases not matched to a gene. CDR3 size: 14 residues. Looked up from germline, CDR1 is SGDLS and CDR2 is YYNGEE. CDR3 loop: CASSGLAGDNEQFF. DNA of the CDR3: TGTGCCAGCAGCGGACTAGCGGGGGACAATGAGCAGTTCTTC.

The chain is built from TRBV30 and TRBJ1-3, with D unresolved. Germline values: CDR1 GTSNPN, CDR2 SVGIG (reference sequence). There are 13 residues in the CDR3. V was pared by 3 bases and J by 0 bases, with 6 bases between. CDR3 sequence: CAWSYGSGNTIYF. Written as DNA, the CDR3 is TGTGCCTGGAGCTACGGCTCTGGAAACACCATATATTTT.

This clone was picked up many times. The gene calls are TRBV6-1 and TRBJ2-1, with TRBD2 identical over 9 bases. The CDR3 is 15 amino acids. With V trimmed by 0 bases and J by 3 bases, 0 bases remained unmatched. Germline CDR1 MNHNS, CDR2 SASEGT. DNA for the CDR3: TGTGCCAGCAGTGAAGCTAGCGGGGGCTACAATGAGCAGTTCTTC. This gives the protein CASSEASGGYNEQFF.

The chain couples TRBV4-2 to TRBJ2-7; the D gene is possibly TRBD2 (5 bases). This CDR3 has 13 residues. V was cut by 3 bases and J by 2 bases, with 8 bases left in between. Germline V gives CDR1 LGHNA, CDR2 YNFKEQ. CDR3 nucleotides: TGTGCCAGCAGCCATGGAGGTGCCTACGAGCAGTACTTC. Its translation is CASSHGGAYEQYF.

The rearrangement links TRBV12-5 to TRBJ1-1; D unclear. V lost 1 base, J lost 4 bases, and 10 bases lay in between. The CDR3 is 14 residues long. Germline V CDR1 and CDR2: LGHNT, FRNRAP. The CDR3 protein is CASGLGAEGTEAFF. As DNA, the CDR3 is TGTGCTAGTGGTTTGGGGGCCGAGGGCACTGAAGCTTTCTTT.

The chain combines TRBV23-1 with TRBJ1-5, with D hard to call. TRBV23-1 is an open reading frame whose function is uncertain. CDR3 length equals 15 residues. V dropped 3 bases and J dropped 3 bases, with 12 bases sitting between them. CDR3 loop: CASSHPRAFNQPQHF. In nucleotides, the CDR3 is TGCGCCAGCAGTCACCCCCGAGCCTTCAATCAGCCCCAGCATTTT.

V and J are TRBV6-5 and TRBJ2-1; D is perhaps TRBD1 (5 bases). Trimming removed 7 bases at V and 0 bases at J, with 10 bases between. Germline CDR1 MNHEY, CDR2 SVGAGI. This CDR3 contains 14 residues. CDR3 sequence: CASKRQNSYNEQFF. The CDR3 DNA follows: TGTGCCAGCAAACGACAGAACTCCTACAATGAGCAGTTCTTC.